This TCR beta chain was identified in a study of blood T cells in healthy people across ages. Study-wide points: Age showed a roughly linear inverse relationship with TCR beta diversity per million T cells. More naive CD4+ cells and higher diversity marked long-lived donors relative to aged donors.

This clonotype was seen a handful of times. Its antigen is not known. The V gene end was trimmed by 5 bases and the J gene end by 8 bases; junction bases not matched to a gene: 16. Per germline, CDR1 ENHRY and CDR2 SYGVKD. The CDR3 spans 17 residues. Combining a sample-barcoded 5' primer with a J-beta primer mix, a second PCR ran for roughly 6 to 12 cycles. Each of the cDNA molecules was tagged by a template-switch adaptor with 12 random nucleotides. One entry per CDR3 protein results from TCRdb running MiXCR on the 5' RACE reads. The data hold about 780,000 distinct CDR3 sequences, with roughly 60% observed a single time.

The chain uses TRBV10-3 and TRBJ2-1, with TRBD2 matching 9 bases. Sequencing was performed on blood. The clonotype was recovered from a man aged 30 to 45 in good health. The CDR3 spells CAISRTLPGTSRHEQFF. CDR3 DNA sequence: TGTGCCATCAGTAGAACCTTGCCCGGGACTAGCCGACATGAGCAGTTCTTC.